Reported below is one T cell receptor (beta chain). The antigen is undetermined. CD4+ cell separation produced CD45RA+ naive and CD45RA-negative memory subsets. The data are from a study of shared clonotypes between healthy human individuals. Study overall: CD4 naive and memory got three plates each, CD8 naive two, CD8 memory one.

The germline V gene encodes CDR1 SGHNT and CDR2 YYREEE (reference sequence). The V and J ends lost 3 bases and 8 bases respectively, with 18 bases between them. This CDR3 is built from 15 residues. This table comes from immunoSEQ multiplex PCR, and its TCRdb copy is limited to in-frame clones, with some not included. The sample includes about 2 million clones, 85% to 95% seen only once; the top ten take roughly 0.13%. Study conclusions and caveats: Rarefaction showed that sequencing of sorted subsets was incomplete (despite large depth). Generation probabilities were higher for clonotypes shared across all four sorted-subset donors than for unshared ones.

The sequencing sample was made of naive CD4+ T cells sorted from blood. Subset described: CD45RA+ positively selected. V and J are TRBV5-4 and TRBJ2-1, with D perhaps TRBD1 (6 bases). The origin of this receptor is a man between 18 and 35 years old in good health. The CDR3 DNA reads as TGTGCCAGCAGCTCCCACTCCGGGACATCCCATGAGCAGTTCTTC. It is translated as CASSSHSGTSHEQFF.